This T cell receptor beta chain was identified in a study of blood T cells in healthy people across ages. The wider study: Template switching caught about one barcoded beta molecule for each two T cells.

With a J-beta primer mix and a sample-barcoded 5' primer, a second PCR ran roughly 6 to 11 cycles. One entry per CDR3 protein, called by TCRdb with MiXCR from the 5' RACE reads. The sample carries 1.5 million to 2 million distinct CDR3 sequences, 49% recorded once. Each sample provided at least 5 micrograms of extracted total RNA. The CDR3 consists of 15 residues. Germline V gives CDR1 DFQATT, CDR2 SNEGSKA (reference sequence). Trimming at V came to 4 bases and at J to 7 bases, leaving 5 bases not matched to a gene. On this clonotype: As yet, its antigen is unknown.

The study's findings and limits: A roughly linear age-dependent decrease characterized TCR beta diversity per million T cells. Since the PBMCs were unsorted, naive and antigen-experienced cells could not be conclusively compared.

This TCR was recovered from a woman aged 40 to 50 in good health. Sequenced input: blood. The chain employs TRBV20-1 and TRBJ1-6; TRBD1 matches 12 bases. The CDR3 loop reads CSATGQGAMNSPLHF. CDR3 DNA sequence: TGCAGTGCTACGGGACAGGGGGCGATGAATTCACCCCTCCACTTT.